The next 28 T cell receptor beta chains were all read from a single sample in a study of blood T cell repertoires in COVID-19. Generated by immunoSEQ multiplex PCR, the TCRdb table keeps only in-frame clones and is missing some. The sample lists approximately 210,000 clones, 70% to 90% occurring once. Material for sequencing was peripheral blood. The source of these receptors is a man between 25 and 39 years old who had recovered from COVID-19.

The count of this clone is one. The gene calls are TRBV4-1 and TRBJ2-5; D might be TRBD1 (6 bases). The germline gives CDR1 MGHRA, CDR2 YSYEKL. The V gene lost 4 bases and the J gene lost 0 bases, with 9 bases spanning the gap. The CDR3 has 14 amino acids. CDR3 region: CASSPTGYQETQYF. DNA for the CDR3: TGCGCCAGCAGCCCGACAGGTTACCAAGAGACCCAGTACTTC.

The chain has TRBV6-5 and TRBJ1-4; D might be TRBD1 (5 bases). Germline CDR1 and CDR2: MNHEY and SVGAGI. V shed 0 bases and J shed 6 bases, with 11 bases lying between them. The CDR3 sequence is 15 residues long. The CDR3 sequence is CASSYSGRAYEKLFF. CDR3 bases: TGTGCCAGCAGTTACTCCGGCAGGGCTTATGAAAAACTGTTTTTT.

The chain links TRBV3-1 (or the pseudogene TRBV3-2) to TRBJ2-2; D gene unclear. Germline loops: CDR1 LGHDT, CDR2 YNNKEL (reference sequence). The CDR3 has 14 residues. V lost 0 bases and J lost 6, with 8 bases in between. CDR3 coding DNA: TGTGCCAGCAGCCAAGATATCGTAGCCGGGGAGCTGTTTTTT. This sequence encodes CASSQDIVAGELFF.

The chain employs TRBV7-7 and TRBJ1-4, with TRBD1 matching over 7 bases. The CDR3 consists of 15 residues. Germline assignment: CDR1 SSHAT and CDR2 FNYEAQ (reference sequence). The V gene end was trimmed by 1 base and the J gene end by 5 bases; junction bases not matched to a gene: 4. The CDR3 here is CASSLGGQQNEKLFF. The DNA of the CDR3 is TGTGCCAGCAGCTTAGGGGGACAGCAGAATGAAAAACTGTTTTTT. Looking up the rest from reference TRBV7-7 and TRBJ1-4 gives the full variable domain: GAGVSQSPRYKVTKRGQDVTLRCDPISSHATLYWYQQALGQGPEFLTYFNYEAQPDKSGLPSDRFSAERPEGSISTLTIQRTEQRDSAMYRCASSLGGQQNEKLFFGSGTQLSVL.

The chain links TRBV19 to TRBJ2-3; 8 bases line up with TRBD2. Germline trimming cut 4 bases from V and 8 bases from J; bases unmatched to any gene: 5. Germline V gives CDR1 LNHDA, CDR2 SQIVND (reference sequence). This CDR3 has 13 residues. CDR3: CASSSGGPATQYF. The CDR3 DNA reads as TGTGCCAGTAGTAGCGGGGGGCCGGCTACGCAGTATTTT.

In DNA form, the CDR3 reads TGTGCCAGCAGCCAAGCCGGAATCCGACAGGACAGCTCCTACAATGAGCAGTTCTTC. This encodes CASSQAGIRQDSSYNEQFF. The chain couples TRBV3-1 (or the pseudogene TRBV3-2) to TRBJ2-1; tentatively, D is TRBD1 (6 bases). The CDR3 covers 19 residues. The ends were cut back, 1 base at V and 0 bases at J, with 19 bases in the middle. Germline V gene sequence: CDR1 LGHDT, CDR2 YNNKEL (reference sequence).

This sequence joins TRBV7-9 and TRBJ1-1; the match to TRBD1 covers 10 bases. Germline-derived CDR1 and CDR2 are SEHNR and FQNEAQ (reference sequence). CDR3 length: 14 amino acids. Trimming removed 8 bases from V and 6 bases from J; junction bases left unmatched: 9. The CDR3 coding sequence is TGTGCCAGCTTCGGACAGGGGGTGGTCGCTGAAGCTTTCTTT. Its protein is CASFGQGVVAEAFF.

V and J are TRBV11-2 and TRBJ1-2; weak D call: TRBD1 (5 bases). From germline, CDR1 is SGHAT and CDR2 FQNNGV. V lost 0 bases and J 4 bases, leaving 15 bases between the germline ends. The CDR3 has 16 amino acids. CDR3 in amino acids: CASSLEMGEVAYGYTF. The CDR3 bases are TGTGCCAGCAGCTTAGAAATGGGGGAGGTGGCCTATGGCTACACCTTC. The full variable domain, in which reference TRBV11-2 and TRBJ1-2 provide the parts outside the CDR3, is EAGVAQSPRYKIIEKRQSVAFWCNPISGHATLYWYQQILGQGPKLLIQFQNNGVVDDSQLPKDRFSAERLKGVDSTLKIQPAKLEDSAVYLCASSLEMGEVAYGYTFGSGTRLTVV.

The rearrangement links TRBV27 to TRBJ1-2; the D gene is possibly TRBD1 (6 bases). This CDR3 is 19 amino acids long. V lost 1 base to trimming and J lost 0 bases, with 21 bases between them. The V gene's germline CDR1 is MNHEY and CDR2 SMNVEV (reference sequence). CDR3 in amino acids: CASSLYFGGAVGSNYGYTF. The CDR3 nucleotides read TGTGCCAGCAGTTTATATTTTGGGGGCGCCGTGGGTTCTAACTATGGCTACACCTTC.

The V and J genes are TRBV5-1 and TRBJ2-2; TRBD2 matches 8 bases. CDR1 and CDR2 from the germline V gene are SGHRS and YFSETQ. The CDR3 extends over 16 amino acids. V lost 0 bases to trimming and J lost 1 base; unmatched junction nucleotides: 2. Here the CDR3 reads CASSLAAGGNTGELFF. The DNA for the CDR3 is TGCGCCAGCAGCTTGGCGGCGGGGGGGAACACCGGGGAGCTGTTTTTT.

This chain connects TRBV18 to TRBJ2-7; 8 bases fit TRBD1. J was trimmed by 3 bases and V by 4 bases; bases with no gene match: 2. Germline V gives CDR1 KGHSH, CDR2 LQKENI. The CDR3 extends over 13 amino acids. The CDR3 region has the DNA TGTGCCAGCTCACTGGGGACAGGCTACGAGCAGTACTTC. Translation gives CASSLGTGYEQYF.

J is TRBJ2-5 and V is TRBV9, with D possibly matching TRBD2 (5 bases). The V end lost 0 bases, the J end lost 5 bases, and 11 bases lay between the germline ends. CDR1 is SGDLS and CDR2 is YYNGEE in the germline V gene. The CDR3 extends over 14 amino acids. Here the CDR3 DNA reads TGTGCCAGCAGCGTAGGGAGGAGATCGGAGACCCAGTACTTC. Protein: CASSVGRRSETQYF. The whole variable domain, remainder taken from reference TRBV9 and TRBJ2-5, is DSGVTQTPKHLITATGQRVTLRCSPRSGDLSVYWYQQSLDQGLQFLIQYYNGEERAKGNILERFSAQQFPDLHSELNLSSLELGDSALYFCASSVGRRSETQYFGPGTRLLVL.

The chain uses TRBV25-1 and TRBJ2-2, with 10 nucleotides matching TRBD1. CDR1 is MGHDK, CDR2 SYGVNS, per germline. The CDR3 sequence is 17 residues long. The ends lost 0 bases at V and 2 bases at J; junction bases unmatched: 3. This CDR3 reads CASSEYRDRGNTGELFF. CDR3 coding DNA: TGTGCCAGCAGTGAATATAGGGACAGGGGAAACACCGGGGAGCTGTTTTTT. The full variable domain, with the rest looked up from reference TRBV25-1 and TRBJ2-2, is EADIYQTPRYLVIGTGKKITLECSQTMGHDKMYWYQQDPGMELHLIHYSYGVNSTEKGDLSSESTVSRIRTEHFPLTLESARPSHTSQYLCASSEYRDRGNTGELFFGEGSRLTVL.

In its sample, this clone was seen a few times. The J gene is TRBJ1-5, the V gene TRBV6-4; 9 bases are a match to TRBD1. V shed 4 bases and J 7 bases; nucleotides not matched to a gene: 2. The germline CDR1 and CDR2 sequences are MRHNA and SNTAGT. The CDR3 extends over 13 amino acids. CDR3 sequence: CASSAGQGQPQHF. CDR3 DNA sequence: TGTGCCAGCAGTGCGGGACAGGGACAGCCCCAGCATTTT.

The chain joins TRBV7-9 to TRBJ1-2; D is possibly TRBD1 (5 bases). CDR1 and CDR2 from the germline V gene are SEHNR and FQNEAQ (reference sequence). V was pared by 6 bases and J by 2 bases, with 16 bases between. The CDR3 is 15 residues long. Here the CDR3 reads CASRHESWTNYGYTF. The CDR3 DNA follows: TGTGCCAGCAGACATGAGTCTTGGACAAACTATGGCTACACCTTC.

The rearrangement joins TRBV25-1 to TRBJ1-2, with D tentatively TRBD1 (5 bases). The CDR3 loop spans 14 amino acids. The germline CDR1 and CDR2 sequences are MGHDK and SYGVNS. V lost 5 bases and J 4 bases, leaving 14 bases between the germline ends. The CDR3 region has the DNA TGTGCCAGCAGTATGGGGGGAGATATCTATGGCTACACCTTC. Residues: CASSMGGDIYGYTF.

This rearrangement joins TRBV24-1 to TRBJ1-4; maybe TRBD1 (5 bases). The CDR3 contains 14 residues. Germline V gene sequence: CDR1 KGHDR, CDR2 SFDVKD. V gave up 3 bases and J gave up 8 bases, with 12 bases separating them. CDR3 sequence: CATSDGARGEKLFF. The CDR3 DNA reads TGTGCCACCAGTGATGGGGCCCGGGGGGAAAAACTGTTTTTT.

The J gene is TRBJ1-1, the V gene TRBV5-1, with 8 positions matching TRBD1. In germline, CDR1 is SGHRS, CDR2 YFSETQ. This CDR3 spans 12 amino acids. V dropped 4 bases and J dropped 10; count of bases not matched to a gene: 6. CDR3 region: CASSPDRDRAFF. CDR3 bases: TGCGCCAGCAGCCCGGACAGGGATCGAGCTTTCTTT.

V is TRBV10-3 and J is TRBJ1-1; D is unclear. Trimming shortened V by 5 bases and J by 1 base, and 17 bases separated the two germline ends. Germline V CDR1 and CDR2: ENHRY, SYGVKD. CDR3 length: 16 residues. The CDR3 reads CAISLSNGSRNTEAFF. DNA of the CDR3: TGTGCCATCAGTCTAAGTAACGGGTCCCGGAACACTGAAGCTTTCTTT.

The chain links TRBV4-3 to TRBJ1-1; unclear D gene. Germline V lookup: CDR1 LGHNA, CDR2 YSLEER. The V end lost 7 bases, the J end lost 5 bases, and 23 bases lay between the germline ends. The CDR3 has 16 amino acids. The CDR3, as DNA: TGCGCCAGCAACTCTCTAGTTGGGTCTGTCTCTACTGAAGCTTTCTTT. Translated: CASNSLVGSVSTEAFF.

There are a few counts of this clone. The genes are TRBV19 and TRBJ2-1, with 8 bases identical to TRBD2. V shed 1 base and J 6 bases; nucleotides not matched to a gene: 2. The CDR3 extends over 14 amino acids. Germline assignment: CDR1 LNHDA and CDR2 SQIVND (reference sequence). CDR3 residues: CASSIAGGSNEQFF. CDR3 in DNA: TGTGCCAGTAGTATAGCGGGGGGGTCCAATGAGCAGTTCTTC.

This chain uses TRBV25-1 with TRBJ2-2, with 9 bases that match TRBD1. The CDR3 totals 15 residues. The ends lost 8 bases at V and 4 bases at J; junction bases unmatched: 8. Germline CDR1 MGHDK, CDR2 SYGVNS. The CDR3: CASGRSTGGTGELFF. The CDR3 region has the DNA TGTGCCAGCGGACGATCGACAGGGGGCACCGGGGAGCTGTTTTTT.

In this sample, this clone turned up once. V usage is TRBV7-8 and J usage is TRBJ1-1; 9 bases line up with TRBD1. Trimming cost V 5 bases and J 1 base; bases outside gene matches: 8. The CDR3 has 16 residues. Per the germline V gene, CDR1 is SGHVS and CDR2 is FQNEAQ. DNA of the CDR3: TGTGCCAGCAGCCGCAGGACAGGGGATGGGAACACTGAAGCTTTCTTT. Its protein product is CASSRRTGDGNTEAFF.

Points on this clone: This sample includes further DNA sequences coding for the same CDR3. This sequence joins TRBV12-3 or TRBV12-4 and TRBJ2-3; unclear D gene. The CDR3 extends over 11 amino acids. Deletions cut 6 bases from V and 4 bases from J, with 5 bases between. The chain's CDR3 is CASRLADTQYF. CDR3 in DNA: TGTGCCAGCAGGCTAGCAGATACGCAGTATTTT.

This rearrangement joins TRBV7-9 to TRBJ2-4, with 8 bases matching TRBD2. Trimming took 3 bases from V and 4 from J; bases not matched to a gene: 8. The CDR3 extends over 16 amino acids. Germline loops: CDR1 SEHNR, CDR2 FQNEAQ (reference sequence). The CDR3 protein is CASSLGRGVMKNIQYF. For the CDR3, the DNA is TGTGCCAGCAGCTTGGGGCGGGGGGTGATGAAAAACATTCAGTACTTC.

This clone was seen a single time. This rearrangement joins TRBV25-1 to TRBJ2-3, with 11 bases that match TRBD2. V shed 8 bases, J shed 0 bases, and the junction held 4 bases outside the gene matches. This CDR3 spans 15 amino acids. CDR1 is MGHDK, CDR2 SYGVNS, per germline. Here the CDR3 reads CASGRLAGSTDTQYF. The CDR3 region has the DNA TGTGCCAGCGGTCGACTAGCGGGGAGCACAGATACGCAGTATTTT.

The chain uses TRBV10-2 and TRBJ2-7; a possible D gene is TRBD2 (6 bases). The germline CDR1 and CDR2 sequences are WSHSY and SAAADI. The CDR3 length is 15 residues. The V and J ends lost 8 bases and 7 bases respectively, with 24 bases between them. The CDR3 DNA is TGCGCCAGCCGGGGGAGTGGGGAAGGGGTAGGGGAGCAGTACTTC. It specifies CASRGSGEGVGEQYF.

The chain combines TRBV5-1 with TRBJ1-3; D might be TRBD1 (6 bases). The length of the CDR3 is 16 residues. Germline values: CDR1 SGHRS, CDR2 YFSETQ. With 6 bases removed from V and 1 base from J, the gap between germline ends came to 17 bases. CDR3 region: CASTLPGHQSGNTIYF. Written as DNA, the CDR3 is TGCGCCAGCACTCTACCGGGACACCAATCTGGAAACACCATATATTTT.